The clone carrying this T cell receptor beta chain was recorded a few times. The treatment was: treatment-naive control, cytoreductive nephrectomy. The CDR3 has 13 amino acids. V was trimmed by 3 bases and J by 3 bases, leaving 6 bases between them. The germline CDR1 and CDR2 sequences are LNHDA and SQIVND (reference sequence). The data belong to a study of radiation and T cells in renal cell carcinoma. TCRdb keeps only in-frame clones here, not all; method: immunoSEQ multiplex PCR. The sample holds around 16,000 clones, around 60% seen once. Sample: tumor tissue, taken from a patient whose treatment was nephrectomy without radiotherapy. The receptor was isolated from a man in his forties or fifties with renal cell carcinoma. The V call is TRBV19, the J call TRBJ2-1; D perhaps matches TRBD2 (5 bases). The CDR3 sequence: CASSIGIYNEQFF. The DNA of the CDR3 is TGTGCCAGTAGTATCGGGATCTACAATGAGCAGTTCTTC.